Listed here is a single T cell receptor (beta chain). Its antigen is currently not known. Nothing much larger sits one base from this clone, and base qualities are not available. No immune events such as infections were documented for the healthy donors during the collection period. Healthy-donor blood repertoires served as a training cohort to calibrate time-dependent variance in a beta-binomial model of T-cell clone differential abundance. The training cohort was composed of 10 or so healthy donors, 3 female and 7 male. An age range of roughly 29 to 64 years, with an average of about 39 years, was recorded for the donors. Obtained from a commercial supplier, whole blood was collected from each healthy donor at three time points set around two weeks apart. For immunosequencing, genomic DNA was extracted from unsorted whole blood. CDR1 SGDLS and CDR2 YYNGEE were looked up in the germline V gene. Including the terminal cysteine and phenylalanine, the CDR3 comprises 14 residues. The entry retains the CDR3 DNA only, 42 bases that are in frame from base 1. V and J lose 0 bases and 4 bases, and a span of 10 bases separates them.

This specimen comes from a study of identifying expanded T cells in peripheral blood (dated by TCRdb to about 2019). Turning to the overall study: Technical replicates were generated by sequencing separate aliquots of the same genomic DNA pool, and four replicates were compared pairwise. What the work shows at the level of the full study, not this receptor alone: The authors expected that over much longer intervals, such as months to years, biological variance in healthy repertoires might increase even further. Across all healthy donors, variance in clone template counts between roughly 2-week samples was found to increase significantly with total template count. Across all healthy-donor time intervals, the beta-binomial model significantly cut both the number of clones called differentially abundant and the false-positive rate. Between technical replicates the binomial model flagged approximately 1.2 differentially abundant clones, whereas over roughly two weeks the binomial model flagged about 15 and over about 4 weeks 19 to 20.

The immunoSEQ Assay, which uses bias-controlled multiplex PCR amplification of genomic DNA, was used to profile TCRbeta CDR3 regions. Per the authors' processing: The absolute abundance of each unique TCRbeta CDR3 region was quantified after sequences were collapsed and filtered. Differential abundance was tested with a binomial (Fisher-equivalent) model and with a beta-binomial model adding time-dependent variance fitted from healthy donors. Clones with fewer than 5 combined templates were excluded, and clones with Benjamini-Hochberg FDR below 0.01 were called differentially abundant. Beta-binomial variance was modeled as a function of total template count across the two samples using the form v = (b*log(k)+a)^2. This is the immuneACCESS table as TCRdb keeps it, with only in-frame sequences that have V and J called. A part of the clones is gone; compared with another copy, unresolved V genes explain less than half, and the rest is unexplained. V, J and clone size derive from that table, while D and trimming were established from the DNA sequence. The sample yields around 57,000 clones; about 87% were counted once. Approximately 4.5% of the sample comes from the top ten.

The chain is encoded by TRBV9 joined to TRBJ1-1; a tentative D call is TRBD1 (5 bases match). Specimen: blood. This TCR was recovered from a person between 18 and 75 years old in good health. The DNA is TGTGCCAGCAGCGTAGTGGGGGTAGGCACTGAAGCTTTCTTT. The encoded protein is CASSVVGVGTEAFF. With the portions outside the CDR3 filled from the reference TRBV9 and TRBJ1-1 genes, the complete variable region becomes DSGVTQTPKHLITATGQRVTLRCSPRSGDLSVYWYQQSLDQGLQFLIQYYNGEERAKGNILERFSAQQFPDLHSELNLSSLELGDSALYFCASSVVGVGTEAFFGQGTRLTVV.